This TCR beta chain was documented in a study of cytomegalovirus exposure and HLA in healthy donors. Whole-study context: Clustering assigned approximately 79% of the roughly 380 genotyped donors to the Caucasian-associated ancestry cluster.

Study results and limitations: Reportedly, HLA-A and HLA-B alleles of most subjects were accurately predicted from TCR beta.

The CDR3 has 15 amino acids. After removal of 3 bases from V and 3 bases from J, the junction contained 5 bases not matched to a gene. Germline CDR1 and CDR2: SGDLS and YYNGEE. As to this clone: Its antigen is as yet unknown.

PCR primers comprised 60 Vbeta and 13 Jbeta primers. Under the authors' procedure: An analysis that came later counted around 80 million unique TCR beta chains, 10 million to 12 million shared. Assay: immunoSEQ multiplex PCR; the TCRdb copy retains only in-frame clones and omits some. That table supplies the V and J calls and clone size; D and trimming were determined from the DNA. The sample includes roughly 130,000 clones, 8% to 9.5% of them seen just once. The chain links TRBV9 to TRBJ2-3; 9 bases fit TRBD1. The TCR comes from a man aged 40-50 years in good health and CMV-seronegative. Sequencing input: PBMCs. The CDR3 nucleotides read TGTGCCAGCAGCGATTACAGGGGGCTTACAGATACGCAGTATTTT. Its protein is CASSDYRGLTDTQYF.